The clone carrying this TCR beta chain was recorded a few times. Its antigen is undetermined. The data were obtained in a study of identical twins. Whole-study results and caveats: Out-of-frame TCR alpha sharing observed in monozygotic twins exceeded model estimates.

Germline CDR1 is SGHVS and CDR2 is FQNEAQ. Trimming left V 1 base short and J 3 bases short, with 7 bases between. The length of the CDR3 is 13 residues. All of the donors were Caucasians in good health. TCRdb reanalysed the 5' RACE reads using MiXCR and keeps one entry per CDR3 protein. The sample has 450,000 or so distinct CDR3 sequences; 11% to 15% are singletons. The same specimen was also included in a second study, on yellow fever vaccine responses in identical twins. That source reports: A vaccine T cell response that seemed partly convergent and partly personalized was reported in twins.

Sequences were obtained from CD4+ T cells sorted from blood. The chain joins TRBV7-8 to TRBJ2-7; D is unclear. The origin of this receptor is a woman aged 18-29 years in good health. The CDR3 here is CASSLVIGYEQYF. CDR3 DNA sequence: TGTGCCAGCAGCTTAGTGATAGGCTACGAGCAGTACTTC.